This T cell receptor beta chain is from a study of blood T cell repertoires in COVID-19. Produced via immunoSEQ multiplex PCR; TCRdb's table is partial and in-frame only. Here the sample spans more than 200,000 clones, 70% to 90% being singletons. V was clipped by 2 bases and J by 6 bases, with 14 bases between them. Germline V gives CDR1 SEHNR, CDR2 FQNEAQ (reference sequence). The CDR3 contains 15 residues. The chain is built from TRBV7-9 and TRBJ2-4; D is uncertain. Sequenced input: peripheral blood. The sequence came from a woman in her sixties or seventies with COVID-19, enrolled during active disease. The CDR3 loop is CASSLSRIAPNIQYF. The CDR3 bases are TGTGCCAGCAGCTTAAGTCGGATAGCCCCAAACATTCAGTACTTC.